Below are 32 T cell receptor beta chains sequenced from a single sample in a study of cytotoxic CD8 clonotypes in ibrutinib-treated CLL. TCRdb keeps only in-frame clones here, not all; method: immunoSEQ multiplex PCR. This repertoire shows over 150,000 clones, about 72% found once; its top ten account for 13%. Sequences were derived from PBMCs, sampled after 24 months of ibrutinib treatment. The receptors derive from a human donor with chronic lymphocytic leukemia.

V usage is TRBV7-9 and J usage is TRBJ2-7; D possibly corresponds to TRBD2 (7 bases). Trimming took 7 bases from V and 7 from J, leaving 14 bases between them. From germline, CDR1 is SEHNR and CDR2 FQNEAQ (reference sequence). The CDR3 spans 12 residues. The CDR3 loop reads CASTPGGYEQYF. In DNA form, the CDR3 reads TGTGCCAGCACCCCGGGGGGCTATGAGCAGTACTTC.

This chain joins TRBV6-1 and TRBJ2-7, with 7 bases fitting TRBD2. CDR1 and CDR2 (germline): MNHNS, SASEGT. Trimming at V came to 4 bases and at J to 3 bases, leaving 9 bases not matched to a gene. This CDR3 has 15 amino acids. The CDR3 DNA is TGTGCCAGCAGTGCCCCAGCGGGGTTCGGCTACGAGCAGTACTTC. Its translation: CASSAPAGFGYEQYF.

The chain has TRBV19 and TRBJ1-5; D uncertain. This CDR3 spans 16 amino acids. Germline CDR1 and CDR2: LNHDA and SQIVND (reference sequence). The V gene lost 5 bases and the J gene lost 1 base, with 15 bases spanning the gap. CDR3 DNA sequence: TGTGCCAGTAGTCCCTTAGGTCCGGGGAGCAATCAGCCCCAGCATTTT. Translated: CASSPLGPGSNQPQHF. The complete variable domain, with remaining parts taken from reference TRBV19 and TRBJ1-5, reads DGGITQSPKYLFRKEGQNVTLSCEQNLNHDAMYWYRQDPGQGLRLIYYSQIVNDFQKGDIAEGYSVSREKKESFPLTVTSAQKNPTAFYLCASSPLGPGSNQPQHFGDGTRLSIL.

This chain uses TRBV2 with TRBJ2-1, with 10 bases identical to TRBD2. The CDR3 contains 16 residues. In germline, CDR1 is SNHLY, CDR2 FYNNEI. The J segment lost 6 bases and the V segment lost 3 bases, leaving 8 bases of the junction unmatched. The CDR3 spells CASSEWLAGVFNEQFF. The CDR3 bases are TGTGCCAGCAGTGAGTGGCTAGCGGGAGTATTCAATGAGCAGTTCTTC.

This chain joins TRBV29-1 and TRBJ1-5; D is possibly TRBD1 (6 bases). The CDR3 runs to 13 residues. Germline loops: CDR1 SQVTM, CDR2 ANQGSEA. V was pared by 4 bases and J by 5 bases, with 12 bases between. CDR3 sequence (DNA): TGCAGCGTTGGAGGGGGAGGAGATCAGCCCCAGCATTTT. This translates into CSVGGGGDQPQHF.

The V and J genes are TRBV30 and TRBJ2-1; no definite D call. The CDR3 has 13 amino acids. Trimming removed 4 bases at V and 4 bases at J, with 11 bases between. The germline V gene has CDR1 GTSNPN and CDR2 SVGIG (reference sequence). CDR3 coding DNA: TGTGCCTGGACCTTCTCGCTATACAATGAGCAGTTCTTC. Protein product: CAWTFSLYNEQFF.

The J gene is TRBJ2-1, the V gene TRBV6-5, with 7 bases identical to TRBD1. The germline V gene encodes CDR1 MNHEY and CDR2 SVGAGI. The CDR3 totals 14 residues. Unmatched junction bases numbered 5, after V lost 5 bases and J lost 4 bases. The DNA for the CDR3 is TGTGCCAGCAGTACTGGGACAGCTTACAATGAGCAGTTCTTC. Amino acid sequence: CASSTGTAYNEQFF.

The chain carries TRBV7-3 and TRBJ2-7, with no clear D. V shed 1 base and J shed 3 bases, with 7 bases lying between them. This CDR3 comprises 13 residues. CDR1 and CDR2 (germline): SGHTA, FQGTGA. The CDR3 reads CASSLSPNYEQYF. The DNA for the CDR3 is TGTGCCAGCAGCTTAAGCCCAAACTACGAGCAGTACTTC.

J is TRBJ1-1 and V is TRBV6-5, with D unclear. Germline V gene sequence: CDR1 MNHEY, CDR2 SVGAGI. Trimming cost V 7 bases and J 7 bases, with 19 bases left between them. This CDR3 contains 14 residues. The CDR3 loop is CASIRSGRGNEAFF. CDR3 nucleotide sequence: TGTGCCAGCATTCGGTCGGGGAGAGGTAATGAAGCTTTCTTT.

The CDR3 bases are TGTGCCAGCAGCTCAATGACAGGCTGGTACGAGCAGTACTTC. Protein sequence: CASSSMTGWYEQYF. The chain has TRBV13 and TRBJ2-7; a possible D gene is TRBD1 (6 bases). CDR3 size: 14 residues. Germline CDR1 is PRHDT and CDR2 is FYEKMQ (reference sequence). Trimming left V 4 bases short and J 4 bases short, with 14 bases between.

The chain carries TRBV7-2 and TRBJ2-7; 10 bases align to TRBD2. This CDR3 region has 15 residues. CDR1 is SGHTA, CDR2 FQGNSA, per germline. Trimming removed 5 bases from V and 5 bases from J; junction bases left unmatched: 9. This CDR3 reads CASSPEREGLNEQYF. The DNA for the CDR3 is TGTGCCAGCAGCCCCGAGCGGGAGGGCCTGAACGAGCAGTACTTC. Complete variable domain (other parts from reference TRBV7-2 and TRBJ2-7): GAGVSQSPSNKVTEKGKDVELRCDPISGHTALYWYRQSLGQGLEFLIYFQGNSAPDKSGLPSDRFSAERTGGSVSTLTIQRTQQEDSAVYLCASSPEREGLNEQYFGPGTRLTVT.

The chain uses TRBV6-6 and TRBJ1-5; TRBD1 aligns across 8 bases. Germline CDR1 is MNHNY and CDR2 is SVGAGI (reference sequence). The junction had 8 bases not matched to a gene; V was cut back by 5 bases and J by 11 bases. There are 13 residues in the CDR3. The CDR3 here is CASSGQGKMAQHF. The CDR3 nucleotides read TGTGCCAGCAGTGGACAGGGAAAAATGGCCCAGCATTTT.

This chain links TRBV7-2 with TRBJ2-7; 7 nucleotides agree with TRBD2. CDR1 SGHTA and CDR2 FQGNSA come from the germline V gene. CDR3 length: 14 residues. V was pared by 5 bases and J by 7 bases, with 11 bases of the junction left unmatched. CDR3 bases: TGTGCCAGCAGCATAGGGGCGGGAGCCGGTGAGCAGTACTTC. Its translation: CASSIGAGAGEQYF.

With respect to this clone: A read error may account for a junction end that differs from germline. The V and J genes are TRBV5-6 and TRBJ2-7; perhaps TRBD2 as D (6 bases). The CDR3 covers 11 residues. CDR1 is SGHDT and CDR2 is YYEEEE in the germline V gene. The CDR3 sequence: CASSLGGTRNF. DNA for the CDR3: TGTGCCAGCAGCTTGGGTGGGACTCGTAACTTC. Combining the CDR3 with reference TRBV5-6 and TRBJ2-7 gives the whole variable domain DAGVTQSPTHLIKTRGQQVTLRCSPKSGHDTVSWYQQALGQGPQFIFQYYEEEERQRGNFPDRFSGHQFPNYSSELNVNALLLGDSALYLCASSLGGTRNFGPGTRLTVT.

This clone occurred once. The CDR3 bases are TGTGCCAGCAGAGGAAGACAGGGGGGGTTTCAAGAGACCCAGTACTTC. Its protein product is CASRGRQGGFQETQYF. V gene TRBV11-1 combines with J gene TRBJ2-5; 9 bases align to TRBD1. In germline, CDR1 is SGHAT, CDR2 FQDESV (reference sequence). This CDR3 is 16 amino acids long. Trimming removed 6 bases from V and 2 bases from J; junction bases left unmatched: 10.

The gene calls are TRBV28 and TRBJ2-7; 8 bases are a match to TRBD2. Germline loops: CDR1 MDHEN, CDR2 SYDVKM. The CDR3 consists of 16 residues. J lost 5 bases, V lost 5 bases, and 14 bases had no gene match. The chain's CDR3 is CASSKNRGSGRHEQYF. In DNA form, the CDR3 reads TGTGCCAGCAGTAAGAATCGGGGAAGCGGGAGACACGAGCAGTACTTC.

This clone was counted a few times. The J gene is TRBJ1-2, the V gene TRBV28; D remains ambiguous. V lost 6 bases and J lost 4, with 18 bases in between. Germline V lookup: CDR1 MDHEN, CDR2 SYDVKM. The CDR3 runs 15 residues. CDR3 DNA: TGTGCCAGCAGCATGACATTCGCAGGTTCCTATGGCTACACCTTC. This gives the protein CASSMTFAGSYGYTF.

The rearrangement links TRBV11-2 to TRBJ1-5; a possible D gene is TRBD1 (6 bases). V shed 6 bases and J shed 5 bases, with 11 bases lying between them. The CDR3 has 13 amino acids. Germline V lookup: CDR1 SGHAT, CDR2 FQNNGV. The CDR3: CASSPGVDQPQHF. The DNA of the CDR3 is TGTGCCAGCAGTCCAGGGGTTGATCAGCCCCAGCATTTT. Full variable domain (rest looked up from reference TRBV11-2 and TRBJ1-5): EAGVAQSPRYKIIEKRQSVAFWCNPISGHATLYWYQQILGQGPKLLIQFQNNGVVDDSQLPKDRFSAERLKGVDSTLKIQPAKLEDSAVYLCASSPGVDQPQHFGDGTRLSIL.

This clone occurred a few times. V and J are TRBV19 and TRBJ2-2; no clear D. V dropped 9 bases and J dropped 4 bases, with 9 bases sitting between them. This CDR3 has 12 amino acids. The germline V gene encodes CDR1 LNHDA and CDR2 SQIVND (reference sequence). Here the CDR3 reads CASPKGTGELFF. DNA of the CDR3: TGTGCCAGCCCGAAGGGCACCGGGGAGCTGTTTTTT.

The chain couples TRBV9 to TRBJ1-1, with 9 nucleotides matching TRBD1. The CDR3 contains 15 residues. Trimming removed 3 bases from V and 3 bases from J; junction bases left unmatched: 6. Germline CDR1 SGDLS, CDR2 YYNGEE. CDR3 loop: CASSETGGADTEAFF. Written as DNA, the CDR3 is TGTGCCAGCAGCGAGACAGGGGGAGCGGACACTGAAGCTTTCTTT.

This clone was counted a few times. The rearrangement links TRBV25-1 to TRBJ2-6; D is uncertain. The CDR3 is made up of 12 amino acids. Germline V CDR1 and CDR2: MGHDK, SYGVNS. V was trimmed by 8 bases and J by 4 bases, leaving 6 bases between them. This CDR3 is CASCGGANVLTF. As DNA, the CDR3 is TGTGCCAGCTGTGGAGGGGCCAACGTCCTGACTTTC.

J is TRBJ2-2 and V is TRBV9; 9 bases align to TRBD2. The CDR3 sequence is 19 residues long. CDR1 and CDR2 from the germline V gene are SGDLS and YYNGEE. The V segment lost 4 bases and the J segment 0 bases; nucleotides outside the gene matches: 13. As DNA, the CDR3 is TGTGCCAGCAGCTTCCGACTAGCGGAGATCAGAGCGAACACCGGGGAGCTGTTTTTT. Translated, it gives CASSFRLAEIRANTGELFF.

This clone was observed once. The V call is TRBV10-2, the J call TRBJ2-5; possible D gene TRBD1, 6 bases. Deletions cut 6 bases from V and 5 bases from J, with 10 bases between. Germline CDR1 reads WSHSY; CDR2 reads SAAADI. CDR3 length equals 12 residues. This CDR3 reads CASRRGFETQYF. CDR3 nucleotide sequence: TGCGCCAGCAGGAGGGGGTTTGAGACCCAGTACTTC.

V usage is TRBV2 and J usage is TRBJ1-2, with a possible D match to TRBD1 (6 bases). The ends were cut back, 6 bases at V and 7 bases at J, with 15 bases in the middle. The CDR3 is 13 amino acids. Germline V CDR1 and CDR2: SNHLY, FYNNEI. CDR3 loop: CASRDRSFGGYTF. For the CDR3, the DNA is TGTGCCAGCAGAGACAGGAGCTTCGGTGGCTACACCTTC.

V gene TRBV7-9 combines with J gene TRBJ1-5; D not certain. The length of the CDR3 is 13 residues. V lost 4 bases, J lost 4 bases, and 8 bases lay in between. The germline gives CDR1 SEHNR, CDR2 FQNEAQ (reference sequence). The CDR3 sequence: CASSSEWNQPQHF. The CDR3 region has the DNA TGTGCCAGCAGCTCCGAGTGGAATCAGCCCCAGCATTTT.

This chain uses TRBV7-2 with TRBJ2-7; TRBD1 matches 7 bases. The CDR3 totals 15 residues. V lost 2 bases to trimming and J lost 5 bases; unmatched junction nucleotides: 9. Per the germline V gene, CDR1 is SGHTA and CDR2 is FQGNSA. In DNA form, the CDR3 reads TGTGCCAGCAGCTTACCGACAGGGTTAAAGGACGAGCAGTACTTC. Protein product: CASSLPTGLKDEQYF.

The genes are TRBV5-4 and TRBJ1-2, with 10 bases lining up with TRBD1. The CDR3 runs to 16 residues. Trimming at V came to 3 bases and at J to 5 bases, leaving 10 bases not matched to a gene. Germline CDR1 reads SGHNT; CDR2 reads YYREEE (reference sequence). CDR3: CASSSGTGAGSYGYTF. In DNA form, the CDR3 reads TGTGCCAGCAGCTCGGGGACAGGGGCAGGTTCTTATGGCTACACCTTC.

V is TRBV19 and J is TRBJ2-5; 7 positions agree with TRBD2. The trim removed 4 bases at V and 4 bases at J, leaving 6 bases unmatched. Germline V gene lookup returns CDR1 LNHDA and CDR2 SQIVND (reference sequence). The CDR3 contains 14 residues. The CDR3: CASSNSGILETQYF. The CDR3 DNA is TGTGCCAGTAGTAACAGCGGGATACTAGAGACCCAGTACTTC.

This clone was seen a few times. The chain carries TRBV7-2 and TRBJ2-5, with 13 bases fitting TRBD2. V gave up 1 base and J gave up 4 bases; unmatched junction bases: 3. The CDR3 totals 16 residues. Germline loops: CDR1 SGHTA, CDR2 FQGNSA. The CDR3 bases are TGTGCCAGCAGCTTAGGACTAGCGGGAGGTACAGAGACCCAGTACTTC. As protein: CASSLGLAGGTETQYF.

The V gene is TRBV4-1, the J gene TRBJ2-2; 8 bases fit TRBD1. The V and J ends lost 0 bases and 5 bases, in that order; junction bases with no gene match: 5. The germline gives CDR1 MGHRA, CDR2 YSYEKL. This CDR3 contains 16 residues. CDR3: CASSQEAGGLTGELFF. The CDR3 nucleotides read TGCGCCAGCAGCCAAGAAGCAGGGGGCCTTACCGGGGAGCTGTTTTTT.

CDR3 in DNA: TGTGCCAGCAGCCCTCACTCCTACGAGCAGTACTTC. Its protein product is CASSPHSYEQYF. The chain couples TRBV7-2 to TRBJ2-7, with unresolved D. Germline V gives CDR1 SGHTA, CDR2 FQGNSA. This CDR3 contains 12 residues. Deletions cut 5 bases from V and 0 bases from J, with 5 bases between. Variable domain in full (rest from reference TRBV7-2 and TRBJ2-7): GAGVSQSPSNKVTEKGKDVELRCDPISGHTALYWYRQSLGQGLEFLIYFQGNSAPDKSGLPSDRFSAERTGGSVSTLTIQRTQQEDSAVYLCASSPHSYEQYFGPGTRLTVT.

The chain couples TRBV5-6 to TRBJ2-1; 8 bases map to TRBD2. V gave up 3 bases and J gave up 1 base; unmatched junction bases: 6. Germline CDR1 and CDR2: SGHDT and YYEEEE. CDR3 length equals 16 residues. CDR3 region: CASSSGLARSYNEQFF. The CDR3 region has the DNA TGTGCCAGCAGCTCCGGACTAGCTCGATCCTACAATGAGCAGTTCTTC.